What follows is one T cell receptor (beta chain) and its context. No cognate antigen has been identified for it. Per-base qualities were not stored, and no clone one base away is much larger. The trial excluded patients who had a history of autoimmune disease or who were on systemic immunosuppression. Peripheral blood for TCR sequencing was collected from all dose cohorts at baseline, on cycle 4 day 1, and on cycle 7 day 1. The samples were taken from a phase I, first-in-human, multicenter, open-label dose-escalation trial of ivuxolimab. Adults with locally advanced or metastatic melanoma, renal cell, hepatocellular, or head and neck squamous cell carcinoma were enrolled in the trial. Before TCR sequencing, CD4+ T cells and CD8+ T cells were sorted from peripheral blood as separate populations. Trimming costs V 0 bases and J 2 bases, and their ends lie 7 bases apart. Inclusive of the bounding cysteine and phenylalanine, the CDR3 is 14 residues long. The entry retains the CDR3 DNA only, 42 bases that are in frame from base 1. CDR1 WNHNN and CDR2 SYGVQD are derived from the germline V gene (reference sequence).

For sequencing of the TCRbeta CDR3 region, genomic DNA was extracted from the sorted cells. The immunoSEQ Assay was used for sequencing of TCRbeta CDR3 regions. Entries here come from immuneACCESS through TCRdb and include only in-frame sequences with V and J called. Some clones fail to appear in such tables; in the studies checked, an unresolved V gene covers under half of the shortfall, and the cause of the remainder is unknown. The sample records roughly 15,000 clones, roughly 91% of which are singletons. Just over 65% of the sample is taken by the ten largest. This sample was taken from a study of OX40 agonist ivuxolimab in advanced cancers. General notes on the study: Ivuxolimab was an agonistic, fully human IgG2 monoclonal antibody directed against OX40 (CD134), a costimulatory receptor. Patients were allowed to have had prior anti-PD-1, anti-PD-L1 or anti-CTLA-4 therapy, and around two fifths of the dose-escalation patients had been treated with checkpoint inhibitors. Peripheral TCRbeta sequencing aimed to test whether ivuxolimab altered TCR sequence diversity and caused clonal T-cell expansion. Partial responses were achieved by three dose-escalation patients, of whom one had hepatocellular carcinoma and two had cutaneous melanoma. In the dose-escalation cohort, over 65% of patients were male, and the mean age was about 55 years, with a range of about 23 to 80. Among the approximately 50 dose-escalation patients, around 19 had hepatocellular carcinoma, roughly 15 melanoma, 9 renal cell carcinoma and 9 head and neck cancer. Intravenous ivuxolimab was administered to patients every 2 weeks at six dose levels: 0.01, 0.1, 0.3, 1.5, 3 and 10 mg/kg. The paper describes the monotherapy dose-escalation part (N ≈ 52 patients) of the phase I trial of ivuxolimab. Summary of the overall study and its limitations: After ivuxolimab, more expanded clones were found on average in CD8+ T cells than in CD4+ T cells. Antigen specificity was not determined for the clonally expanded peripheral T cells. In partial responders in the 0.1-3.0 mg/kg groups, normalized peripheral clonal expansion was found to be among the lowest, especially among CD8+ T cells. Low levels of normalized T-cell clonal expansion were also seen in some patients who did not respond. At doses of 0.1 to 3.0 mg/kg, clonal expansion of both CD4+ and CD8+ blood T cells was observed from baseline to week 6.

The chain is made from TRBV10-1 and TRBJ2-5; TRBD1 might be the D gene, on 6 matching bases. The origin of this receptor is an adult with an advanced solid tumor such as melanoma, head and neck, liver or kidney cancer. Sequenced material: CD4+ or CD8+ T cells sorted from blood, taken in a trial of the OX40 agonist ivuxolimab. The bases read TGCGCCAGCAGTGAGTCGGACAGTCAAGAGACCCAGTACTTC. It specifies CASSESDSQETQYF.